This is a list of T cell receptor beta chains from one sample in a study of T cell repertoires in cytomegalovirus infection. Their antigens remain unidentified. TCRdb passed the reads through MiXCR, listing each CDR3 protein once. The table shows hundreds of thousands of distinct CDR3 sequences, with about 33% occurring only once. The sample in question was cultured CD8+ T cells from PBMCs, obtained from culture after CMV antigen stimulation. All receptors come from a human donor in good health (CMV status not recorded). Some clones in this sample may be carry-over from other donors' samples. Each CDR3 is given with its conserved first and last residue. D genes are given only for firm matches. Not all rows give a size; the values are once, few, many and, for expanded clones, a class.

cdr3_length	v_call	j_call	clone_size	d_call	cdr3_nt	cdr3_aa
12	TRBV28	TRBJ1-2	-	-	TGTGCCAGCAGTGACACCGGTGGAGGCTACACCTTC	CASSDTGGGYTF
14	TRBV5-6	TRBJ2-1	-	-	TGTGCCAGCAGCTTCCCAGGGGCCTACAATGAGCAGTTCTTC	CASSFPGAYNEQFF
14	TRBV7-6	TRBJ1-1	many	-	TGTGCCAGCAGCTTAGGTTTAGGGGGGACTGAAGCTTTCTTT	CASSLGLGGTEAFF
13	TRBV12-3/TRBV12-4	TRBJ1-2	few	-	TGTGCCAGCAGTTGGGGGGTTAACTATGGCTACACCTTC	CASSWGVNYGYTF
14	TRBV12-3/TRBV12-4	TRBJ1-4	-	-	TGTGCCAGCAGTCTTGACGAGACTAATGAAAAACTGTTTTTT	CASSLDETNEKLFF
13	TRBV7-9	TRBJ2-5	few	-	TGTGCCAGCAGCTTCGATCCTTCGGAGACCCAGTACTTC	CASSFDPSETQYF
14	TRBV24-1	TRBJ2-2	many	-	TGTGCCACCAGTGAGTTGACAGACACCGGGGAGCTGTTTTTT	CATSELTDTGELFF
16	TRBV7-2	TRBJ1-1	many	-	TGTGCCAGCAGCTTTGGAAGACAGTTCATGAACACTGAAGCTTTCTTT	CASSFGRQFMNTEAFF
13	TRBV7-9	TRBJ1-5	many	-	TGTGCCAGCAGCTTGGGGGGGCTTCAGCCCCAGCATTTT	CASSLGGLQPQHF
15	TRBV6-1	TRBJ2-1	many	TRBD2	TGTGCCAGCTGGGAGACTAGCGGGGGGGCCGGTGAGCAGTTCTTC	CASWETSGGAGEQFF
15	TRBV27	TRBJ2-3	-	-	TGTGCCAGCAGTTTCCTCCCGGGGGGCCGGGATACGCAGTATTTT	CASSFLPGGRDTQYF
13	TRBV7-3	TRBJ1-5	few	-	TGTGCCAGCAGCCTGAACCATAATCAGCCCCAGCATTTT	CASSLNHNQPQHF
14	TRBV7-2	TRBJ1-1	few	-	TGTGCCAGCAGCTCCGGCTTTCTGAACACTGAAGCTTTCTTT	CASSSGFLNTEAFF
15	TRBV6-5	TRBJ2-1	-	-	TGTGCCAGCAGTGAAAACAGCGGTTCCTACAATGAGCAGTTCTTC	CASSENSGSYNEQFF
15	TRBV9	TRBJ2-3	few	-	TGTGCCAGCAGCGTGGATGGGGGTGGCACAGATACGCAGTATTTT	CASSVDGGGTDTQYF
14	TRBV2	TRBJ2-2	many	TRBD2	TGTGCCAGCAGGGGACTATCGGGGCTACCGGAGCTGTTTTTT	CASRGLSGLPELFF
10	TRBV6-1	TRBJ2-1	few	-	TGTGCCAGCCAGTCGAATGAGCAGTTCTTC	CASQSNEQFF
12	TRBV7-9	TRBJ2-2	few	-	TGTGCCAGCAGCCCCCGTCAAGGGGAGCTGTTTTTT	CASSPRQGELFF
14	TRBV28	TRBJ2-4	-	-	TGTGCCAGCACCTCCGGGACTTACCGGGACATTCAGTACTTC	CASTSGTYRDIQYF
13	TRBV5-4	TRBJ1-1	-	-	TGTGCCAGCCCCGACAGCGGGAACACTGAAGCTTTCTTT	CASPDSGNTEAFF
17	TRBV19	TRBJ2-1	few	-	TGTGCCAGTAGTATTGTAGGGGAGGGGACACTGGACAATGAGCAGTTCTTC	CASSIVGEGTLDNEQFF
14	TRBV2	TRBJ1-5	few	-	TGTGCCAGCAGTGAAGCAAACAGCCATCAGCCCCAGCATTTT	CASSEANSHQPQHF
16	TRBV7-3	TRBJ2-6	-	-	TGTGCCAGCAAACCAGACACAGGTGCTGGGGCCGACGTCCTGACTTTC	CASKPDTGAGADVLTF
12	TRBV7-2	TRBJ2-1	many	-	TGTGCCAGCAGCGTCAGATTGGCTGAGCAGTTCTTC	CASSVRLAEQFF
14	TRBV7-9	TRBJ1-1	few	-	TGTGCCAGCAGCCCCAGTGGAGCGGCCACTGAAGCTTTCTTT	CASSPSGAATEAFF
13	TRBV7-9	TRBJ1-2	-	-	TGTGCCAGCAGCCCACAGGATAACTATGGCTACACCTTC	CASSPQDNYGYTF
13	TRBV6-8	TRBJ2-2	-	-	TGTGCCAGCACCTTTGGCAGAACCGGGGAGCTGTTTTTT	CASTFGRTGELFF
16	TRBV4-1	TRBJ2-3	once	-	TGCGCCAGCAGCTCCAGCTTGCGGGGCTCGACAGATACGCAGTATTTT	CASSSSLRGSTDTQYF
14	TRBV6-5	TRBJ1-1	few	-	TGTGCCAGCAGTCCCGGGGGATGGAGCACTGAAGCTTTCTTT	CASSPGGWSTEAFF
12	TRBV2	TRBJ2-5	-	-	TGTGCCAGCAATCAGGGTGAAGAGACCCAGTACTTC	CASNQGEETQYF
14	TRBV7-2	TRBJ2-3	many	TRBD2	TGTGCCAGCAGCTTGGGCGGGGGGGTAGATACGCAGTATTTT	CASSLGGGVDTQYF
15	TRBV6-1	TRBJ1-5	-	TRBD1	TGTGCCAGCAGGCCAATAACAGGGGGCAATCAGCCCCAGCATTTT	CASRPITGGNQPQHF
15	TRBV4-1	TRBJ2-3	-	TRBD2	TGCGCCAGCAGCCAAGGAGGGACTAGCATTGATACGCAGTATTTT	CASSQGGTSIDTQYF
14	TRBV5-5	TRBJ2-1	few	-	TGTGCCAGCAGCTTGGATGCGGCACACAATGAGCAGTTCTTC	CASSLDAAHNEQFF
14	TRBV12-3/TRBV12-4	TRBJ1-1	-	-	TGTGCCAGCACCTGGACAGCCTCGAGCACTGAAGCTTTCTTT	CASTWTASSTEAFF
18	TRBV5-6	TRBJ2-2	-	TRBD1	TGTGCCAGCAGTTCCCTAAGATTGGGACAGGGGGACACCGGGGAGCTGTTTTTT	CASSSLRLGQGDTGELFF
14	TRBV29-1	TRBJ2-1	-	TRBD2	TGCAGCGTTGAACCGGGACTAGCATCCAATGAGCAGTTCTTC	CSVEPGLASNEQFF
15	TRBV6-8	TRBJ2-3	-	TRBD2	TGTGCCAGCAGGCCCGGTACTAGCGACACAGATACGCAGTATTTT	CASRPGTSDTDTQYF
16	TRBV27	TRBJ2-7	-	TRBD1	TGTGCCAGCAGTTTATCGCTCGGGACAGTCTCCTACGAGCAGTACTTC	CASSLSLGTVSYEQYF
14	TRBV12-3/TRBV12-4	TRBJ2-5	-	TRBD2	TGTGCCAGCCTCTTGGGACTAGCGCCAGAGACCCAGTACTTC	CASLLGLAPETQYF
16	TRBV14	TRBJ2-1	-	-	TGTGCCAGCAGCCAGAGACTAGAGCACCTGTTTGATGAGCAGTTCTTC	CASSQRLEHLFDEQFF
14	TRBV2	TRBJ2-2	-	-	TGTGCCAGCAGTGAATTGGGGGACACCGGGGAGCTGTTTTTT	CASSELGDTGELFF
15	TRBV7-6	TRBJ2-5	many	-	TGTGCCAGCAGCTCTGAAGGGGCGTACCAAGAGACCCAGTACTTC	CASSSEGAYQETQYF
17	TRBV7-6	TRBJ1-1	few	-	TGTGCCAGCAGCTTAGGGTGGGGGGGGGCAATGAACACTGAAGCTTTCTTT	CASSLGWGGAMNTEAFF
13	TRBV27	TRBJ1-2	once	-	TGTGCCAGCAGTTCCCAACCCGGGGTTGGCTACACCTTC	CASSSQPGVGYTF
14	TRBV2	TRBJ1-2	-	-	TGTGCCAGCAGTGAAAACCCAGGAGGAGGAGGCTACACCTTC	CASSENPGGGGYTF
14	TRBV4-1	TRBJ2-5	-	TRBD1	TGCGCCAGCAGCCAAGCAGGGGGCTGGGAGACCCAGTACTTC	CASSQAGGWETQYF
15	TRBV29-1	TRBJ2-2	few	-	TGCAGCGTTATCTGGGGCTACGAATCTGGCGGGGAGCTGTTTTTT	CSVIWGYESGGELFF
15	TRBV20-1	TRBJ2-7	few	TRBD2	TGCAGTGCTAGAGCTAGCGGGGGAAGCTCCTACGAGCAGTACTTC	CSARASGGSSYEQYF
13	TRBV6-2/TRBV6-3	TRBJ2-3	-	-	TGTGCCAGCAGTTGGCTAGAGGCAGATACGCAGTATTTT	CASSWLEADTQYF
16	TRBV6-5	TRBJ2-2	few	TRBD2	TGTGCCAGCAGTTTCTTAGCGGGGGCCGACACCGGGGAGCTGTTTTTT	CASSFLAGADTGELFF
15	TRBV6-5	TRBJ2-2	-	-	TGTGCCAGCAGTCCTTATTTTCCGAACACCGGGGAGCTGTTTTTT	CASSPYFPNTGELFF
15	TRBV20-1	TRBJ2-1	few	TRBD2	TGCAGTGCTAGAGAGTCCAGCGGGGCTTACAATGAGCAGTTCTTC	CSARESSGAYNEQFF
16	TRBV19	TRBJ2-1	-	TRBD1	TGTGCCAGTAGTTCCCAGGACAGGGGACGGTTCGATGAGCAGTTCTTC	CASSSQDRGRFDEQFF
16	TRBV15	TRBJ1-2	-	TRBD1	TGTGCCACCAGCACCCGGGACAGGTATATGGACTATGGCTACACCTTC	CATSTRDRYMDYGYTF
15	TRBV18	TRBJ2-1	-	-	TGTGCCAGCTCACCACCGATGTGGGGGAACAATGAGCAGTTCTTC	CASSPPMWGNNEQFF